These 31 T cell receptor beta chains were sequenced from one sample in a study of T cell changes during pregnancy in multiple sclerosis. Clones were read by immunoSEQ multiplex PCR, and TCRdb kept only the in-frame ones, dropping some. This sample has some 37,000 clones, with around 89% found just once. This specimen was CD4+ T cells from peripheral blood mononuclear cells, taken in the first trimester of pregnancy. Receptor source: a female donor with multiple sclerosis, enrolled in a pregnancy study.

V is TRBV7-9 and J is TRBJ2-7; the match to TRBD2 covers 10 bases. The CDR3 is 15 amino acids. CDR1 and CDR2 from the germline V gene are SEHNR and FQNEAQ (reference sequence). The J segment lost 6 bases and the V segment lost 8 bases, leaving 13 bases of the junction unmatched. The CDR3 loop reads CASEASGGLRGEQYF. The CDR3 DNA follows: TGTGCCAGCGAGGCTAGCGGGGGCCTTAGGGGCGAGCAGTACTTC.

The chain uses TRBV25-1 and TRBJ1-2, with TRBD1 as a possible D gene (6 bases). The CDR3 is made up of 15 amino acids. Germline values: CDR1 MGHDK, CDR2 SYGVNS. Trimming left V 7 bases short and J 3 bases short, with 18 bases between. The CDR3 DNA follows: TGTGCCAGCACCCCCTCGCGGGGGCTTGACTATGGCTACACCTTC. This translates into CASTPSRGLDYGYTF.

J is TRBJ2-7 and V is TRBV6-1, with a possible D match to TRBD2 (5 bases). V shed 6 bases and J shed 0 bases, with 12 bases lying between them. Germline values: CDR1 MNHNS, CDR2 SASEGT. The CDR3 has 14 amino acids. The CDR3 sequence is CASRMIRGSYEQYF. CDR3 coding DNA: TGTGCCAGCAGGATGATCCGGGGCTCCTACGAGCAGTACTTC.

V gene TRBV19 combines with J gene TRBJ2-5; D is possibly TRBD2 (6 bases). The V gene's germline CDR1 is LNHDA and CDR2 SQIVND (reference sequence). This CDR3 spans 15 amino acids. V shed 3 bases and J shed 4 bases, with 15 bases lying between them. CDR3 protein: CASSIMGDGGETQYF. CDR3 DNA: TGTGCCAGTAGTATCATGGGAGACGGGGGAGAGACCCAGTACTTC.

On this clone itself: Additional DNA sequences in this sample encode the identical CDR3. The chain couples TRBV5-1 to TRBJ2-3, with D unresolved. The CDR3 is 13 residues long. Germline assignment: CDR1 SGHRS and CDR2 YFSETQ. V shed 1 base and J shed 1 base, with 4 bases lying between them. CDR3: CASSLSGTDTQYF. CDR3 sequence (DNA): TGCGCCAGCAGCTTGTCGGGCACAGATACGCAGTATTTT. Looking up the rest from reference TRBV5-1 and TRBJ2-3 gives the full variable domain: KAGVTQTPRYLIKTRGQQVTLSCSPISGHRSVSWYQQTPGQGLQFLFEYFSETQRNKGNFPGRFSGRQFSNSRSEMNVSTLELGDSALYLCASSLSGTDTQYFGPGTRLTVL.

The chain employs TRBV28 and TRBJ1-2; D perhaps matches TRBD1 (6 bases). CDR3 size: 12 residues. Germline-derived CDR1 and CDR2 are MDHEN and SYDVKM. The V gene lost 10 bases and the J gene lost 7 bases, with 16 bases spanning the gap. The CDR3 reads CATVATGSGYTF. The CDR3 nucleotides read TGTGCCACCGTGGCAACAGGGTCTGGCTACACCTTC.

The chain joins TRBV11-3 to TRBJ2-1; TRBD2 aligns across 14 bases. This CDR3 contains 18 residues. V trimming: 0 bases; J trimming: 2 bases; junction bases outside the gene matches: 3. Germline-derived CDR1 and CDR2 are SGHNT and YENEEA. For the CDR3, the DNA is TGTGCCAGCAGCTTAGACGGACTAGCGGGAGGCCCCTACAATGAGCAGTTCTTC. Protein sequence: CASSLDGLAGGPYNEQFF.

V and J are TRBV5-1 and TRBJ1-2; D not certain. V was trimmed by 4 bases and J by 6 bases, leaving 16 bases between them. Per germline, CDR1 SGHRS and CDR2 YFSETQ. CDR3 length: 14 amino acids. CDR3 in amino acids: CASSRPGELHGYTF. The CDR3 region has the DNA TGCGCCAGCAGCAGACCGGGAGAGTTACATGGCTACACCTTC.

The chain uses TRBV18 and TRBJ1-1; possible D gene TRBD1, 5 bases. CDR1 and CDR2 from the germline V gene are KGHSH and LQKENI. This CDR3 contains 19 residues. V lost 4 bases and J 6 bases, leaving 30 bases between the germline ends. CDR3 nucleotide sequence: TGTGCCAGCTCACTCACCCCGGGGACCGAGCCGAACCGGAGGGCTGAAGCTTTCTTT. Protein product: CASSLTPGTEPNRRAEAFF.

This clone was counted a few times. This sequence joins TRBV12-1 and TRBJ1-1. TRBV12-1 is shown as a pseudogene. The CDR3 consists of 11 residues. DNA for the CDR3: TGTGCCAGCAGCTTTGACGGTGAAGCTTTCTTT. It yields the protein CASSFDGEAFF.

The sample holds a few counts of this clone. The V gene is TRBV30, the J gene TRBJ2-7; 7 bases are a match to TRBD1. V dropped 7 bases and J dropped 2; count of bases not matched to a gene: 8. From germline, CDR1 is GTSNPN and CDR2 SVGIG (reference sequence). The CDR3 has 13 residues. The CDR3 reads CAYNRDRAYEQYF. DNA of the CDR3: TGTGCCTATAACCGGGACAGAGCCTACGAGCAGTACTTC.

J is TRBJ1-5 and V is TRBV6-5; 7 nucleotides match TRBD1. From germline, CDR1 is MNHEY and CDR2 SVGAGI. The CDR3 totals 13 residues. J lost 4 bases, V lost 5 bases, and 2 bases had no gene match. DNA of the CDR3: TGTGCCAGCAGTGACAGGGCGAATCAGCCCCAGCATTTT. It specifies CASSDRANQPQHF.

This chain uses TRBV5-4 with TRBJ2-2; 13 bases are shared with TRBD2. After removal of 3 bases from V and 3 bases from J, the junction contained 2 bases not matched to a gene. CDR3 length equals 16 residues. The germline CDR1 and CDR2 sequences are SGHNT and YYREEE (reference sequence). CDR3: CASSSGLAGHTGELFF. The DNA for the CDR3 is TGTGCCAGCAGCTCGGGACTAGCGGGACACACCGGGGAGCTGTTTTTT.

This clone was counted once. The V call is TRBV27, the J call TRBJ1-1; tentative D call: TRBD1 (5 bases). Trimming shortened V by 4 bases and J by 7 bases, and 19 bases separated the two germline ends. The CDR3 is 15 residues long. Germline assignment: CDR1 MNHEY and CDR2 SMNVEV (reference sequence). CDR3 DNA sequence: TGTGCCAGCAGTTCCACCCCTCTTCGACAGAGTGAAGCTTTCTTT. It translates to CASSSTPLRQSEAFF.

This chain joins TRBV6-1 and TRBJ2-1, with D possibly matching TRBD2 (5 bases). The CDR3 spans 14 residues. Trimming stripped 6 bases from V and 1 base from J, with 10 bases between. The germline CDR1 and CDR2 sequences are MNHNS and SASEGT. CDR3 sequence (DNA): TGTGCCAGCAGGGTAGCGTCTTCCTACAATGAGCAGTTCTTC. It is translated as CASRVASSYNEQFF.

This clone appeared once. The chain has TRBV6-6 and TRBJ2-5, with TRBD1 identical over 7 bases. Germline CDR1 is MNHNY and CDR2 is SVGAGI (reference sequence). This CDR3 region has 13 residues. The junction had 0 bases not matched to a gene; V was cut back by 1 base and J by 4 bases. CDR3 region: CASSYWDRETQYF. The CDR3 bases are TGTGCCAGCAGTTACTGGGACAGAGAGACCCAGTACTTC.

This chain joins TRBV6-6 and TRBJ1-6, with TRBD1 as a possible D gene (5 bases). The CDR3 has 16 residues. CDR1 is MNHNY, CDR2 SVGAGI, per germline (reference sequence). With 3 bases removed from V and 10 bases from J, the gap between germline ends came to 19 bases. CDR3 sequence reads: CASSYSAGRANSPLHF. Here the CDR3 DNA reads TGTGCCAGCAGTTATAGTGCGGGGCGGGCCAACTCACCCCTCCACTTT.

The CDR3 bases are TGCGCCAGCAGCTATTACCGGGACAGGGGGCGAGAGACCCAGTACTTC. It specifies CASSYYRDRGRETQYF. The chain has TRBV5-1 and TRBJ2-5; 12 bases are shared with TRBD1. The J segment lost 4 bases and the V segment lost 3 bases, leaving 7 bases of the junction unmatched. The V gene's germline CDR1 is SGHRS and CDR2 YFSETQ. This CDR3 has 16 residues.

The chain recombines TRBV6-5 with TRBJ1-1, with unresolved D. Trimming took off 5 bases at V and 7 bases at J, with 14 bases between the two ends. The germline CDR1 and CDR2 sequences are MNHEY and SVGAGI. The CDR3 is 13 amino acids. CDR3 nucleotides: TGTGCCAGCAGTCGTTCCCTTACGGTTGAAGCTTTCTTT. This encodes CASSRSLTVEAFF.

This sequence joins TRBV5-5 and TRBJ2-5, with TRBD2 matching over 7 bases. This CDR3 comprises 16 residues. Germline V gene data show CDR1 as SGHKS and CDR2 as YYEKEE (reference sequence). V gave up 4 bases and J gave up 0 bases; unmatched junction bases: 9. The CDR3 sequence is CASSPRGRGDQETQYF. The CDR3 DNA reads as TGTGCCAGCAGCCCCCGGGGTCGGGGGGACCAAGAGACCCAGTACTTC.

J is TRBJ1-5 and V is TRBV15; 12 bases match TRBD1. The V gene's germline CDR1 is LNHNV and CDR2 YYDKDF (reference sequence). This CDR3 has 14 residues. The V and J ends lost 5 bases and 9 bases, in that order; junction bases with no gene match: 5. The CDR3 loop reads CATSGDRGLTPQHF. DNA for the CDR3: TGTGCCACCAGCGGGGACAGGGGGCTAACGCCCCAGCATTTT.

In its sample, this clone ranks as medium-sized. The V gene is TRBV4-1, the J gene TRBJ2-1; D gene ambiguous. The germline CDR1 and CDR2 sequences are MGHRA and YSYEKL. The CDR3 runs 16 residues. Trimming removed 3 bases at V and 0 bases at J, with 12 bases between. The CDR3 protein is CASSQIDLISYNEQFF. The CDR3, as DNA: TGCGCCAGCAGCCAGATCGACTTGATCTCCTACAATGAGCAGTTCTTC.

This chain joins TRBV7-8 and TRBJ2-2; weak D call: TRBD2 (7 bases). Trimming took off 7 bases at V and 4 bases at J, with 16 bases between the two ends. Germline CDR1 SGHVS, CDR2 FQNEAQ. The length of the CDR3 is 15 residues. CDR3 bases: TGTGCCAGCATTACTGGGGGGGCTGGCACCGGGGAGCTGTTTTTT. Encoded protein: CASITGGAGTGELFF.

The CDR3 nucleotides are TGCGCCAGCTCTTTGGGGGGGTACAATGAGCAGTTCTTC. Protein sequence: CASSLGGYNEQFF. The rearrangement uses TRBV5-1 and TRBJ2-1; 7 nucleotides match TRBD2. The V segment lost 7 bases and the J segment 4 bases; nucleotides outside the gene matches: 5. Germline assignment: CDR1 SGHRS and CDR2 YFSETQ. The CDR3 is 13 amino acids.

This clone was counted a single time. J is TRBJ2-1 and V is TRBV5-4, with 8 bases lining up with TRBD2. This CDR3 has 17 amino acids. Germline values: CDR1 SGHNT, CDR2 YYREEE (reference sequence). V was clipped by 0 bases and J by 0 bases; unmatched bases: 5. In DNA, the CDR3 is TGTGCCAGCAGCTTGGGGCACAGCGGGAGCTCCTACAATGAGCAGTTCTTC. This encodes CASSLGHSGSSYNEQFF. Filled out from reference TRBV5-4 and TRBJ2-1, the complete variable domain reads ETGVTQSPTHLIKTRGQQVTLRCSSQSGHNTVSWYQQALGQGPQFIFQYYREEENGRGNFPPRFSGLQFPNYSSELNVNALELDDSALYLCASSLGHSGSSYNEQFFGPGTRLTVL.

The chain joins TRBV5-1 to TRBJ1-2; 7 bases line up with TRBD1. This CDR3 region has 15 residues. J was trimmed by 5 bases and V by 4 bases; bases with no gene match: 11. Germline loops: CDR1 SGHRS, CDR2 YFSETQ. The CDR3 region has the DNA TGCGCCAGCAGCATTGCGGGACAGTATAGGTATGGCTACACCTTC. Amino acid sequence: CASSIAGQYRYGYTF.

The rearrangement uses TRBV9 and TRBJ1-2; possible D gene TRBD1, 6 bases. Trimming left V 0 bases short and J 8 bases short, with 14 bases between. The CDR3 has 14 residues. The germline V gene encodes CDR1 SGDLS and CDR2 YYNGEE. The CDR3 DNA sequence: TGTGCCAGCAGCGTAGGCACCCAGGGGTACGGCTACACCTTC. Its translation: CASSVGTQGYGYTF.

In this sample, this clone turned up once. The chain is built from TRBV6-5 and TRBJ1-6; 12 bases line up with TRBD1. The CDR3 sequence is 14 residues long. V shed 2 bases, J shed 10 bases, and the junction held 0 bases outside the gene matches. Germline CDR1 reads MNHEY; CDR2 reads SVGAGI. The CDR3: CASSYGTGGSPLHF. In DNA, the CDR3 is TGTGCCAGCAGTTACGGGACAGGGGGCTCACCCCTCCACTTT.

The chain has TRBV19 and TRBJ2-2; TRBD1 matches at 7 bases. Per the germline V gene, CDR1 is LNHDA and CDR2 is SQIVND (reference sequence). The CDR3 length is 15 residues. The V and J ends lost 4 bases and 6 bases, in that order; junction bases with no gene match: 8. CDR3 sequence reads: CASSSDRAGAGELFF. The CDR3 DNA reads TGTGCCAGTAGTAGCGACAGGGCCGGGGCCGGGGAGCTGTTTTTT.

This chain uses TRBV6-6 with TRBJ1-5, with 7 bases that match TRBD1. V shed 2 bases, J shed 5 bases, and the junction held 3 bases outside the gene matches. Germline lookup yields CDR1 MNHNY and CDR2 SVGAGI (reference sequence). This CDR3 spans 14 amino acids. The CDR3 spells CASSYVQGDQPQHF. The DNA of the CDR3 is TGTGCCAGCAGTTACGTCCAGGGGGATCAGCCCCAGCATTTT.

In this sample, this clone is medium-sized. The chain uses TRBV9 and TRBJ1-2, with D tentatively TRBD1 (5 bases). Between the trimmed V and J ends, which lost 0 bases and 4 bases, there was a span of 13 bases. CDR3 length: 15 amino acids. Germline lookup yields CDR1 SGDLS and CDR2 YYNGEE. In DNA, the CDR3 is TGTGCCAGCAGCGTAGCCGCACAGGCCCCCTATGGCTACACCTTC. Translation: CASSVAAQAPYGYTF.